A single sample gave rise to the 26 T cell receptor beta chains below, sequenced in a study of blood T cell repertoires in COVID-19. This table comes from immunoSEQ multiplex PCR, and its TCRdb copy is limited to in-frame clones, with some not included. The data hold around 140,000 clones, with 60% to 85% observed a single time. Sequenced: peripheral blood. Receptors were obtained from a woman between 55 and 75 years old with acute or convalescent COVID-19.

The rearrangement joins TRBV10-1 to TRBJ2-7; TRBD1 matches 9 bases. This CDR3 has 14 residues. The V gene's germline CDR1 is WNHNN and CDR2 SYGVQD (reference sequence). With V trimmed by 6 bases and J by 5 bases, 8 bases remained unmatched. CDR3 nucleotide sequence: TGCGCCAGCAGCGCCTCTCGGACAGGGGACGAGCAGTACTTC. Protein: CASSASRTGDEQYF.

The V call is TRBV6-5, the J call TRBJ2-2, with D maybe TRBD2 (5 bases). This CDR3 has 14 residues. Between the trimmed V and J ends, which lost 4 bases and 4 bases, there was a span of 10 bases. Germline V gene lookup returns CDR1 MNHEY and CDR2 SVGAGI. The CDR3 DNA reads TGTGCCAGCAGTTTGTTAGGGAGCACCGGGGAGCTGTTTTTT. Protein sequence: CASSLLGSTGELFF.

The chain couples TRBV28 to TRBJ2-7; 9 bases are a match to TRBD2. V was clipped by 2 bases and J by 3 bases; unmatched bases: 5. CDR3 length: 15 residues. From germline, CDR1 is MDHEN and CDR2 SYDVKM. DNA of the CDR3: TGTGCCAGCAGTTTACGAGGACTAGCGTACTACGAGCAGTACTTC. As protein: CASSLRGLAYYEQYF.

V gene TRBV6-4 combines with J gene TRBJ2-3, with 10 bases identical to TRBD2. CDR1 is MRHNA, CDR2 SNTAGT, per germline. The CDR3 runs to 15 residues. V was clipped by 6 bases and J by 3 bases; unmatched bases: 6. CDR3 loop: CASRPRGLATDTQYF. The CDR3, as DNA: TGTGCCAGCAGACCCAGGGGACTAGCGACAGATACGCAGTATTTT.

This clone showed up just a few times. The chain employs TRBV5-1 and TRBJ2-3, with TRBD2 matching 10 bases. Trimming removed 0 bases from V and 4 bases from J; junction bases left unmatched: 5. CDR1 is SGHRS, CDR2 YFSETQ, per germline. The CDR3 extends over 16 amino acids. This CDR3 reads CASSLEREGPADTQYF. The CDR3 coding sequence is TGCGCCAGCAGCTTGGAGCGGGAGGGCCCCGCAGATACGCAGTATTTT.

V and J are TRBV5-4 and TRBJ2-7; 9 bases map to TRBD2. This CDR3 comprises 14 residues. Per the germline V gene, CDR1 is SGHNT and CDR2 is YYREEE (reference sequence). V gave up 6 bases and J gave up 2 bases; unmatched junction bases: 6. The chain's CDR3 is CASMSGRSPYEQYF. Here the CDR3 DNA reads TGTGCCAGCATGAGCGGGAGGTCCCCCTACGAGCAGTACTTC.

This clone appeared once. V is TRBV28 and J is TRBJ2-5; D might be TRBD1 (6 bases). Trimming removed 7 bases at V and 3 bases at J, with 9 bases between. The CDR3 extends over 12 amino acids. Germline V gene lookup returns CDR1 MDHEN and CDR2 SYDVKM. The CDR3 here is CASTRGEETQYF. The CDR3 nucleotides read TGTGCCAGCACCAGGGGAGAAGAGACCCAGTACTTC.

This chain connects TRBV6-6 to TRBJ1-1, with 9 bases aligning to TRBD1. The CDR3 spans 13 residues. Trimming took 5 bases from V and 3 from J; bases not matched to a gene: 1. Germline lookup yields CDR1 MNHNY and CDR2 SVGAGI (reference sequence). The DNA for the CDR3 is TGTGCCAGCAGTAGGACAGGGGACACTGAAGCTTTCTTT. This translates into CASSRTGDTEAFF.

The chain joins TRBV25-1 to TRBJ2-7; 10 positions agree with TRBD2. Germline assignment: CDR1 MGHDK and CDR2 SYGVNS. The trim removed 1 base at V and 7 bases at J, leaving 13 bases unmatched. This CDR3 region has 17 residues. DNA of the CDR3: TGTGCCAGCAGTGAATCCCGTTTATCTAGCGGGAGTTTTGAGCAGTACTTC. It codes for CASSESRLSSGSFEQYF.

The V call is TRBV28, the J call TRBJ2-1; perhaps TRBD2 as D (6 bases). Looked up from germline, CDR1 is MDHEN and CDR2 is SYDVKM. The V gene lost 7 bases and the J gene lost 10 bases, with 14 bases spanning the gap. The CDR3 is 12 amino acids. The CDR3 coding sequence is TGTGCCAGCAAACTAGCACAAGGAGAGCAGTTCTTC. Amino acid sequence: CASKLAQGEQFF. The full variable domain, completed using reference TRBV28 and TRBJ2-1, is DVKVTQSSRYLVKRTGEKVFLECVQDMDHENMFWYRQDPGLGLRLIYFSYDVKMKEKGDIPEGYSVSREKKERFSLILESASTNQTSMYLCASKLAQGEQFFGPGTRLTVL.

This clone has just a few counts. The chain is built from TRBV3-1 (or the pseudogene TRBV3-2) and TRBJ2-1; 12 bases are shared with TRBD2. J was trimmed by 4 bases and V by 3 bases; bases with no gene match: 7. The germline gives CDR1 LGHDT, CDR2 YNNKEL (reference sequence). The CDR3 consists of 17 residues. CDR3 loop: CASSQRLAGVPYNEQFF. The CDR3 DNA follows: TGTGCCAGCAGCCAGAGACTAGCGGGAGTCCCATACAATGAGCAGTTCTTC.

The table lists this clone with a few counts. The CDR3 DNA follows: TGTGCCTGGAGCCTGACAGGGGTAGGTTCACCCCTCCACTTT. This codes for CAWSLTGVGSPLHF. This chain joins TRBV30 and TRBJ1-6; the match to TRBD1 covers 8 bases. J was trimmed by 9 bases and V by 3 bases; bases with no gene match: 7. Per the germline V gene, CDR1 is GTSNPN and CDR2 is SVGIG (reference sequence). CDR3 length equals 14 residues.

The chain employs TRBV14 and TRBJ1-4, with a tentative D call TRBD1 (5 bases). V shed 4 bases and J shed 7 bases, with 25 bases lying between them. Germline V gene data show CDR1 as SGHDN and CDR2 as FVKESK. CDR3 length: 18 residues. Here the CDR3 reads CASSPSRQSGRRIEKLFF. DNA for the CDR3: TGTGCCAGCAGCCCAAGTCGACAGAGTGGGCGGCGGATTGAAAAACTGTTTTTT. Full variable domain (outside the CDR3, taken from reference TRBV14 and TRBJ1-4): EAGVTQFPSHSVIEKGQTVTLRCDPISGHDNLYWYRRVMGKEIKFLLHFVKESKQDESGMPNNRFLAERTGGTYSTLKVQPAELEDSGVYFCASSPSRQSGRRIEKLFFGSGTQLSVL.

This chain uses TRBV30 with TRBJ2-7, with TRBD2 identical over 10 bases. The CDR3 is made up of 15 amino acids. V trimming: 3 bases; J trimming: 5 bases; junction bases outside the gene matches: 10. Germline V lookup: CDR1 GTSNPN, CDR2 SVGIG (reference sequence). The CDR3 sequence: CAWSRFEREGHEQYF. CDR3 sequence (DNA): TGTGCCTGGAGCCGTTTCGAGCGGGAGGGCCACGAGCAGTACTTC.

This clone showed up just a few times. The CDR3 spells CASSLPGVNYGYTF. Here the CDR3 DNA reads TGTGCCAGTAGTCTGCCAGGGGTAAACTATGGCTACACCTTC. V usage is TRBV19 and J usage is TRBJ1-2, with D possibly matching TRBD1 (6 bases). Looked up from germline, CDR1 is LNHDA and CDR2 is SQIVND (reference sequence). This CDR3 spans 14 amino acids. Trimming left V 5 bases short and J 2 bases short, with 12 bases between.

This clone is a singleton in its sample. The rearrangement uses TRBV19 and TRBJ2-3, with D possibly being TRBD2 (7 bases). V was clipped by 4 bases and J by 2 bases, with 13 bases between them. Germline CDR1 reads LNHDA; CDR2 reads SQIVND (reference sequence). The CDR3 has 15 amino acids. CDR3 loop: CASSTKRGHTDTQYF. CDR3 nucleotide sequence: TGTGCCAGTAGTACCAAGCGGGGACACACAGATACGCAGTATTTT.

As DNA, the CDR3 is TGTGCCAGCTCACCTTTGGACAGTGGGAGTGAGCAGTACTTC. Translated, it gives CASSPLDSGSEQYF. V gene TRBV18 combines with J gene TRBJ2-7; D might be TRBD1 (6 bases). CDR3 length equals 14 residues. Germline lookup yields CDR1 KGHSH and CDR2 LQKENI. The V and J ends lost 3 bases and 7 bases respectively, with 16 bases between them. Full variable domain (rest looked up from reference TRBV18 and TRBJ2-7): NAGVMQNPRHLVRRRGQEARLRCSPMKGHSHVYWYRQLPEEGLKFMVYLQKENIIDESGMPKERFSAEFPKEGPSILRIQQVVRGDSAAYFCASSPLDSGSEQYFGPGTRLTVT.

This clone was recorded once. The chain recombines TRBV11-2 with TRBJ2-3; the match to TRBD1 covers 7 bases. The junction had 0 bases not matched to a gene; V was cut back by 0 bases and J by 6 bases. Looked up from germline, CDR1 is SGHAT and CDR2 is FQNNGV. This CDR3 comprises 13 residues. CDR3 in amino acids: CASSLDRGDTQYF. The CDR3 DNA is TGTGCCAGCAGCTTAGACAGGGGGGATACGCAGTATTTT.

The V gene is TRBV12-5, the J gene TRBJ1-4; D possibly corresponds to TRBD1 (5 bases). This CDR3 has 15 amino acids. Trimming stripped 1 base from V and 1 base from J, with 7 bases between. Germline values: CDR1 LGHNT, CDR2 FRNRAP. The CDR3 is CASGLGDRTNEKLFF. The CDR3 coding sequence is TGTGCTAGTGGTTTGGGAGACAGAACTAATGAAAAACTGTTTTTT.

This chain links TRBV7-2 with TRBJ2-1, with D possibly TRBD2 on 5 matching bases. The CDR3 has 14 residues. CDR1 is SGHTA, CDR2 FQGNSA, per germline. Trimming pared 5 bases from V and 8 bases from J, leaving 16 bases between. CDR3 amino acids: CASSPTSSLDEQFF. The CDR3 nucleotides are TGTGCCAGCAGCCCTACCTCTAGCCTGGATGAGCAGTTCTTC.

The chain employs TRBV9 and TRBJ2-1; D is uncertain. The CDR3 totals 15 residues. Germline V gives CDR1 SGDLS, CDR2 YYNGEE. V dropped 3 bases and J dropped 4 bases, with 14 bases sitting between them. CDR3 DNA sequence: TGTGCCAGCAGCGCGACACTCAGTGGGTACAATGAGCAGTTCTTC. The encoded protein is CASSATLSGYNEQFF.

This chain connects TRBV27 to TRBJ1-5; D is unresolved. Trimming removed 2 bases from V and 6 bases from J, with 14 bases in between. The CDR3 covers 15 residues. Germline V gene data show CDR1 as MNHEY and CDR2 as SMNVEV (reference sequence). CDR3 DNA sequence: TGTGCCAGCAGTTTAAGTAGGGCACGGGGTCAGCCCCAGCATTTT. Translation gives CASSLSRARGQPQHF.

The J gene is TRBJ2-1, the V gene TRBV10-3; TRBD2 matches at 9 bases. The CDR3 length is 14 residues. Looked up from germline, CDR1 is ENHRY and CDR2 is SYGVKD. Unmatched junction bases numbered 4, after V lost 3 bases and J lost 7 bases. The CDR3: CAISDAGGPNEQFF. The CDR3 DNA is TGTGCCATCAGTGACGCGGGAGGGCCGAATGAGCAGTTCTTC.

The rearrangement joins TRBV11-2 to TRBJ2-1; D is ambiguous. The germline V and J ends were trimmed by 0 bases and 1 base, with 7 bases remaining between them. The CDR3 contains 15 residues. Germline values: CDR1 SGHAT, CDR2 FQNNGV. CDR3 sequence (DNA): TGTGCCAGCAGCTTAGAATCTAGGTCCTACAATGAGCAGTTCTTC. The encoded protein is CASSLESRSYNEQFF.

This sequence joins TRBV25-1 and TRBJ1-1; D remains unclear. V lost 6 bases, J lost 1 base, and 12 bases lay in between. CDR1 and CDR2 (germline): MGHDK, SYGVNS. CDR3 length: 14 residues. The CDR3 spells CASSRAETNTEAFF. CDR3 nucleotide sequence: TGTGCCAGCAGCCGCGCGGAAACGAACACTGAAGCTTTCTTT.

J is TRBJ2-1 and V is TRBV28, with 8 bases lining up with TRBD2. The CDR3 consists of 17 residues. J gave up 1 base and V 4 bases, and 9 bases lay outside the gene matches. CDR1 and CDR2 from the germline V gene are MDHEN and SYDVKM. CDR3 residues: CASSSIAGLGSYNEQFF. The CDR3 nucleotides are TGTGCCAGCAGTTCTATAGCGGGACTGGGATCCTACAATGAGCAGTTCTTC.